Below, 10 T cell receptor beta chains from the same sample are listed, as sequenced in a study of blood T cell repertoires in COVID-19. Profiling relied on immunoSEQ multiplex PCR, and the TCRdb table lists in-frame clones only, not all of them. The table lists about 78,000 clones, roughly 89% of them singletons. Sequenced material: peripheral blood. Source of these receptors: a man aged 50 or older with acute or convalescent COVID-19.

This clone was found a few times. The chain combines TRBV19 with TRBJ1-2; D possibly corresponds to TRBD1 (6 bases). This CDR3 is 13 amino acids long. The V gene lost 7 bases and the J gene lost 7 bases, with 16 bases spanning the gap. Germline CDR1 LNHDA, CDR2 SQIVND (reference sequence). Here the CDR3 DNA reads TGTGCCAGTACCCTCACAGGGAGGGGTGGCTACACCTTC. Its translation: CASTLTGRGGYTF.

This clone has just a few counts. V and J are TRBV11-2 and TRBJ1-3, with D unclear. This CDR3 has 14 amino acids. The V gene's germline CDR1 is SGHAT and CDR2 FQNNGV. Deletions cut 3 bases from V and 4 bases from J, with 10 bases between. The CDR3 protein is CASSLTGKGNTIYF. CDR3 DNA: TGTGCCAGCAGCTTGACCGGGAAGGGAAACACCATATATTTT.

This chain links TRBV19 with TRBJ2-3, with D maybe TRBD1 (6 bases). V was cut by 7 bases and J by 0 bases, with 11 bases left in between. In germline, CDR1 is LNHDA, CDR2 SQIVND (reference sequence). This CDR3 spans 14 amino acids. CDR3: CASTDRYSTDTQYF. Here the CDR3 DNA reads TGTGCCAGTACCGACAGGTATAGCACAGATACGCAGTATTTT.

The chain uses TRBV2 and TRBJ2-7, with 10 bases identical to TRBD1. V gave up 3 bases and J gave up 7 bases; unmatched junction bases: 9. The CDR3 consists of 15 residues. Germline CDR1 reads SNHLY; CDR2 reads FYNNEI. This chain's CDR3 is CASSDGLTGGGEQYF. As DNA, the CDR3 is TGTGCCAGCAGTGACGGTTTGACAGGGGGCGGTGAGCAGTACTTC.

This sequence joins TRBV7-2 and TRBJ2-7, with TRBD2 matching 11 bases. V trimming: 5 bases; J trimming: 4 bases; junction bases outside the gene matches: 7. Germline CDR1 is SGHTA and CDR2 is FQGNSA. This CDR3 is built from 15 residues. The CDR3, as DNA: TGTGCCAGCAGCCCGGCGGGACTAGCGGTTTACGAGCAGTACTTC. It encodes CASSPAGLAVYEQYF.

The chain employs TRBV28 and TRBJ1-5; perhaps TRBD1 as D (6 bases). The germline V gene has CDR1 MDHEN and CDR2 SYDVKM. CDR3 size: 15 residues. Trimming cost V 2 bases and J 6 bases, with 14 bases left between them. The CDR3 spells CASSLEGVRIQPQHF. CDR3 DNA: TGTGCCAGCAGTTTAGAGGGGGTTCGGATTCAGCCCCAGCATTTT.

The V and J genes are TRBV11-2 and TRBJ1-1, with TRBD1 matching 7 bases. This CDR3 comprises 13 residues. J lost 6 bases, V lost 0 bases, and 1 base had no gene match. Germline values: CDR1 SGHAT, CDR2 FQNNGV. The CDR3 DNA reads TGTGCCAGCAGCTTAGACAGGGGGGCTGAAGCTTTCTTT. This translates into CASSLDRGAEAFF.

This clone was seen more than once but under ten times. The rearrangement uses TRBV18 and TRBJ1-1; TRBD1 is a possible D gene (5 bases). This CDR3 comprises 14 residues. Germline V lookup: CDR1 KGHSH, CDR2 LQKENI. V was cut by 4 bases and J by 6 bases, with 15 bases left in between. Written as DNA, the CDR3 is TGTGCCAGCTCACTTCTCAGGGATGGCTCTGAAGCTTTCTTT. It yields the protein CASSLLRDGSEAFF.

V gene TRBV11-2 combines with J gene TRBJ2-7, with 14 bases identical to TRBD2. Per the germline V gene, CDR1 is SGHAT and CDR2 is FQNNGV. The V gene end was trimmed by 4 bases and the J gene end by 6 bases; junction bases not matched to a gene: 8. The CDR3 length is 16 residues. CDR3 residues: CASSSAPGTSGSEQYF. The CDR3 nucleotides read TGTGCCAGCAGCTCTGCGCCGGGGACTAGCGGGAGCGAGCAGTACTTC.

The V gene is TRBV29-1, the J gene TRBJ2-3; 7 positions match TRBD2. The CDR3 runs 14 residues. The V gene end was trimmed by 7 bases and the J gene end by 3 bases; junction bases not matched to a gene: 10. Germline lookup yields CDR1 SQVTM and CDR2 ANQGSEA. CDR3 protein: CSARTRTVTDTQYF. The CDR3 coding sequence is TGCAGCGCCCGGACTAGAACGGTTACAGATACGCAGTATTTT.